Below, one T cell receptor (beta chain) is given with its context. A far larger clone differs by one base, so this is likely a read error. TCRdb keeps only in-frame clones here, not all; method: immunoSEQ multiplex PCR. The table has about 480,000 clones, 85% to 90% seen once. Between the trimmed V and J ends, which lost 1 base and 6 bases, there was a span of 5 bases. The germline V gene has CDR1 SGHNT and CDR2 YENEEA. CDR3 size: 12 residues. This sample was taken from a study of blood T cell repertoires in COVID-19. About the study: Sites in the United States, Italy and Spain provided acute and convalescent COVID-19 samples.

The chain has TRBV11-3 and TRBJ2-3; weak D call: TRBD2 (5 bases). The receptor comes from a woman aged 25 to 45 with acute or convalescent COVID-19. The sample consisted of peripheral blood. The CDR3 loop is CASSLGGDTQYF. The DNA of the CDR3 is TGTGCCAGCAGCTTAGGCGGGGATACGCAGTATTTT.